This is a list of T cell receptor beta chains from one sample in a study of cytomegalovirus exposure and HLA in healthy donors. Sequencing was performed with immunoSEQ multiplex PCR; in TCRdb, only in-frame clones are kept and a portion is missing. Altogether approximately 220,000 clones are present, approximately 82% being singletons, with the ten largest covering 0.63%. The sequenced material came from PBMCs. The receptors stem from a man between 18 and 29 years old in good health and CMV-seronegative. CDR3s include the opening cysteine and the closing phenylalanine or tryptophan. The order of the fields is V gene, J gene, clone size, D gene, CDR3 protein, CDR3 DNA. D genes are given only for firm matches. Clone sizes are given selectively: once, few, many, or a class where the clone is expanded.

v_call: TRBV6-6
j_call: TRBJ1-1
clone_size: -
d_call: -
cdr3_aa: CASSRNRNTEAFF
cdr3_nt: TGTGCCAGCAGCCGAAACAGGAACACTGAAGCTTTCTTT

v_call: TRBV14
j_call: TRBJ2-2
clone_size: -
d_call: -
cdr3_aa: CASSRGTGELFF
cdr3_nt: TGTGCCAGCAGTCGGGGCACCGGGGAGCTGTTTTTT

v_call: TRBV7-9
j_call: TRBJ2-7
clone_size: -
d_call: -
cdr3_aa: CASSPSVLEQYF
cdr3_nt: TGTGCCAGCAGCCCAAGCGTCCTCGAGCAGTACTTC

v_call: TRBV5-1
j_call: TRBJ2-6
clone_size: -
d_call: -
cdr3_aa: CASSTGRTSGANVPTF
cdr3_nt: TGCGCCAGCAGCACCGGACGGACGTCTGGGGCCAACGTCCCGACTTTC

v_call: TRBV15
j_call: TRBJ1-2
clone_size: -
d_call: TRBD1
cdr3_aa: CATSRDRDRGFWGYTF
cdr3_nt: TGTGCCACCAGCAGAGACCGGGACAGGGGCTTTTGGGGCTACACCTTC

v_call: TRBV10-1
j_call: TRBJ2-5
clone_size: -
d_call: -
cdr3_aa: CASSAGASSGQETQYF
cdr3_nt: TGCGCCAGCAGTGCTGGGGCATCGAGCGGGCAGGAGACCCAGTACTTC

v_call: TRBV2
j_call: TRBJ2-7
clone_size: -
d_call: -
cdr3_aa: CASSEGQSPSYEQYF
cdr3_nt: TGTGCCAGCAGTGAAGGGCAGTCTCCTTCCTACGAGCAGTACTTC

v_call: TRBV28
j_call: TRBJ1-2
clone_size: -
d_call: TRBD1
cdr3_aa: CASSSQGALANYGYTF
cdr3_nt: TGTGCCAGCAGTTCACAGGGGGCGCTTGCTAACTATGGCTACACCTTC

v_call: TRBV7-2
j_call: TRBJ2-3
clone_size: -
d_call: TRBD2
cdr3_aa: CASSLGGRGDTQYF
cdr3_nt: TGTGCCAGCAGCTTAGGTGGGCGGGGGGATACGCAGTATTTT

v_call: TRBV7-4
j_call: TRBJ2-1
clone_size: -
d_call: -
cdr3_aa: CATKGRPGVNEQFF
cdr3_nt: TGTGCCACCAAGGGGCGGCCAGGTGTCAATGAGCAGTTCTTC

v_call: TRBV7-9
j_call: TRBJ2-2
clone_size: -
d_call: TRBD2
cdr3_aa: CASSLAGGNTGELFF
cdr3_nt: TGTGCCAGCAGCCTAGCGGGAGGAAACACCGGGGAGCTGTTTTTT

v_call: TRBV5-1
j_call: TRBJ2-1
clone_size: -
d_call: TRBD1
cdr3_aa: CASSPGTGGYNEQFF
cdr3_nt: TGCGCCAGCAGCCCTGGGACAGGAGGATACAATGAGCAGTTCTTC

v_call: TRBV28
j_call: TRBJ1-2
clone_size: -
d_call: TRBD1
cdr3_aa: CASSPPGGWVGYTF
cdr3_nt: TGTGCCAGCAGTCCCCCAGGGGGGTGGGTTGGCTACACCTTC

v_call: TRBV2
j_call: TRBJ2-7
clone_size: -
d_call: TRBD1
cdr3_aa: CASSLPGQGIHYEQYF
cdr3_nt: TGTGCCAGCAGTCTCCCGGGACAGGGAATACACTACGAGCAGTACTTC

v_call: TRBV6-1
j_call: TRBJ2-7
clone_size: -
d_call: -
cdr3_aa: CASRQGGIYEQYF
cdr3_nt: TGTGCCAGCAGGCAGGGGGGAATCTACGAGCAGTACTTC

v_call: TRBV19
j_call: TRBJ1-1
clone_size: -
d_call: TRBD1
cdr3_aa: CASSNPGTDSMNTEAFF
cdr3_nt: TGTGCCAGTAGTAACCCCGGGACAGATAGTATGAACACTGAAGCTTTCTTT

v_call: TRBV4-1
j_call: TRBJ2-5
clone_size: -
d_call: TRBD2
cdr3_aa: CASSQGRRGEQETQYF
cdr3_nt: TGCGCCAGCAGCCAAGGCCGTCGGGGGGAACAAGAGACCCAGTACTTC

v_call: TRBV5-1
j_call: TRBJ2-3
clone_size: -
d_call: TRBD2
cdr3_aa: CASSPTWGRREGRSTDTQYF
cdr3_nt: TGCGCCAGCAGCCCCACGTGGGGGAGGCGGGAGGGCCGTTCGACAGATACGCAGTATTTT

v_call: TRBV28
j_call: TRBJ2-7
clone_size: -
d_call: TRBD2
cdr3_aa: CASSSRPGLAASYEQYF
cdr3_nt: TGTGCCAGCAGTTCACGACCGGGACTAGCGGCATCCTACGAGCAGTACTTC

v_call: TRBV14
j_call: TRBJ1-6
clone_size: once
d_call: -
cdr3_aa: CASSQDPDRTNSPLHF
cdr3_nt: TGTGCCAGCAGCCAGGACCCCGACAGGACGAATTCACCCCTCCACTTT

v_call: TRBV6-1
j_call: TRBJ2-7
clone_size: -
d_call: TRBD1
cdr3_aa: CASSASGQGFYEQYF
cdr3_nt: TGTGCCAGCAGTGCCTCGGGACAGGGTTTCTACGAGCAGTACTTC

v_call: TRBV5-1
j_call: TRBJ1-2
clone_size: -
d_call: TRBD1
cdr3_aa: CASSLEDRALEGYTF
cdr3_nt: TGCGCCAGCAGCTTGGAGGACAGGGCGTTAGAAGGCTACACCTTC

v_call: TRBV6-1
j_call: TRBJ2-1
clone_size: -
d_call: TRBD2
cdr3_aa: CASSEGTSGRGYEQFF
cdr3_nt: TGTGCCAGCAGTGAAGGCACTAGCGGGAGGGGGTATGAGCAGTTCTTC

v_call: TRBV5-6
j_call: TRBJ2-1
clone_size: once
d_call: -
cdr3_aa: CASSSQREYNEQFF
cdr3_nt: TGTGCCAGCAGCTCACAGAGAGAATACAATGAGCAGTTCTTC

v_call: TRBV30
j_call: TRBJ1-1
clone_size: few
d_call: -
cdr3_aa: CAWRAATGSFNTEAFF
cdr3_nt: TGTGCCTGGAGGGCTGCGACAGGCAGCTTTAACACTGAAGCTTTCTTT

v_call: TRBV5-1
j_call: TRBJ1-2
clone_size: -
d_call: -
cdr3_aa: CASSLDGGSNYGYTF
cdr3_nt: TGCGCCAGCAGCTTGGACGGGGGATCTAACTATGGCTACACCTTC

v_call: TRBV7-9
j_call: TRBJ1-4
clone_size: -
d_call: -
cdr3_aa: CASSLGGGNEKLFF
cdr3_nt: TGTGCCAGCAGCTTAGGTGGCGGTAATGAAAAACTGTTTTTT

v_call: TRBV7-7
j_call: TRBJ2-1
clone_size: -
d_call: TRBD2
cdr3_aa: CASSLGRAGANEQFF
cdr3_nt: TGTGCTAGCAGCTTAGGGCGCGCGGGAGCGAATGAGCAGTTCTTC

v_call: TRBV5-1
j_call: TRBJ2-7
clone_size: -
d_call: -
cdr3_aa: CASSFEDTISYEQYF
cdr3_nt: TGCGCCAGCAGCTTTGAGGACACTATCTCCTACGAGCAGTACTTC